This T cell receptor beta chain appears in the sequencing data of a study of blood T cell repertoires in COVID-19. Study as a whole: From the United States, Italy and Spain came samples of acute and convalescent COVID-19.

CDR3 length: 15 amino acids. V was clipped by 1 base and J by 4 bases; unmatched bases: 2. Germline CDR1 MNHEY, CDR2 SMNVEV (reference sequence). Symptom resolution, clearance, or two negative PCRs marked donors in Cohort 3 as recovered. In the original processing: Reference gene primer amplification in the assay estimated nucleated cell counts. This table comes from immunoSEQ multiplex PCR, and its TCRdb copy is limited to in-frame clones, with some not included. V, J and clone size derive from that table, while D and trimming were established from the DNA sequence. The table records about 270,000 clones, approximately 85% of them present only once.

Sequencing was done on a sample of PBMCs or T cells enriched from blood (not recorded which). This sequence joins TRBV27 and TRBJ2-1, with 9 nucleotides matching TRBD1. This receptor was taken from a woman in her twenties or thirties who had recovered from COVID-19. The CDR3 nucleotides read TGTGCCAGCAGTTTATATGGGACAGGGTACAATGAGCAGTTCTTC. It encodes CASSLYGTGYNEQFF.